The clone carrying this T cell receptor beta chain was recorded a few times. This entry is derived from a study of blood T cell repertoires in COVID-19. On the study more broadly: Collection of acute and convalescent COVID-19 samples took place in the United States, Italy and Spain. PBMCs, B-cell-depleted T cells, or T cells were the source of the cDNA or gDNA that made up the material.

V lost 4 bases and J lost 5; bases outside the gene matches: 4. CDR3 size: 13 residues. CDR1 is SGHRS, CDR2 YFSETQ, per germline. Original handling: By means of reference gene primer amplification, nucleated cell counts were estimated. Clones were sequenced by immunoSEQ multiplex PCR, and TCRdb holds only the in-frame ones, with some missing. That table furnishes V, J and clone size, whereas the DNA furnished D and trimming. The sample gives about 74,000 clones, almost 85% of which show up once; over 35% is in the top ten. The chain has TRBV5-1 and TRBJ2-5, with 8 bases fitting TRBD2. This sequence was found in a man between 65 and 85 years old with acute or convalescent COVID-19. The sample comprised peripheral blood. This chain's CDR3 is CASSPGGDETQYF. DNA of the CDR3: TGCGCCAGCAGCCCCGGGGGGGATGAGACCCAGTACTTC.